The sequence of this TCR beta chain was determined in a study of technical replicates of blood from a few donors. Looked up from germline, CDR1 is MDHEN and CDR2 is SYDVKM. With V trimmed by 1 base and J by 4 bases, 3 bases remained unmatched. CDR3 length: 14 amino acids. Produced via immunoSEQ multiplex PCR; TCRdb's table is partial and in-frame only. The sample consists of tens of thousands of clones, 95% to 98% of them appearing once. This clonotype was obtained from a human donor in good health. This chain links TRBV28 with TRBJ2-7, with 8 bases identical to TRBD2. The sample was T cells isolated from PBMCs. The CDR3 region is CASSLSGGDYEQYF. In DNA, the CDR3 is TGTGCCAGCAGTTTATCGGGAGGGGATTACGAGCAGTACTTC.